The clone carrying this T cell receptor (beta chain) was observed many times. Its antigen is undetermined. Transcripts of RNA were the source for amplifying TCR beta CDR3 regions. In the first round, RT-PCR was carried out with HTBI primers, and a multiplex PCR formed the second round. TCRdb analysed the multiplex PCR reads with MiXCR anew, one entry per CDR3 protein. This sample carries fewer than 650,000 distinct CDR3 sequences, over 20% of them seen once, and the ten largest clones take approximately 7%. These data come from a study of Graves' ophthalmopathy and Graves' hyperthyroidism. For the study at large: Specimen type is peripheral blood, obtained at initial diagnosis before any treatment.

CDR1 is MNHNS, CDR2 SASEGT, per germline. The CDR3 loop spans 14 amino acids. Trimming pared 0 bases from V and 1 base from J, leaving 6 bases between. Patients in the hyperthyroidism group, adults aged 18 to 65, were newly diagnosed, under 2 months' duration. Study-wide points: Thyroid clonotypes that were expanded above 0.001 frequency mostly also appeared in blood. This model predicted ophthalmopathy progression (sensitivity 70.59%, specificity 72.22%).

The sample consisted of peripheral blood. This clonotype was obtained from a woman between 18 and 29 years old with stable Graves' hyperthyroidism. Some clones in this sample may be carry-over from other donors' samples. The rearrangement links TRBV6-1 to TRBJ2-5; no firm D call. The CDR3 region is CASSEAWGQETQYF. As DNA, the CDR3 is TGTGCCAGCAGTGAAGCATGGGGCCAAGAGACCCAGTACTTC.